This T cell receptor (beta chain) originates from a study of PD-L1 blockade in urothelial cancer. Study summary: Atezolizumab therapy began for patients in the mid-2010s, dosed at 1,200 mg intravenously every 3 weeks. Of approximately 29 patients, almost 26 were males with bladder-origin urothelial cancer. Study-wide points: Patients with durable benefit had greater blood expansion of tumor-associated TCR clones 3 weeks into treatment. When pretreatment blood TCR clonality was below the median, it predicted better survival.

Points on this clone: The antigen is unknown.

Sequencing used immunoSEQ multiplex PCR; TCRdb keeps in-frame clones, though not all of them. The sample lists about 88,000 clones, roughly nine tenths seen once, with 7.5% to 10% in the top ten. Germline V gene data show CDR1 as GTSNPN and CDR2 as SVGIG (reference sequence). V was clipped by 5 bases and J by 1 base, with 11 bases between them. The CDR3 extends over 13 amino acids. This sequence was found in a man aged 60 to 69 with urothelial cancer. The sample in question was PBMCs, obtained around atezolizumab (anti-PD-L1) treatment. J is TRBJ1-2 and V is TRBV30; perhaps TRBD1 as D (5 bases). CDR3 amino acids: CAWPDRINYGYTF. CDR3 sequence (DNA): TGTGCCTGGCCAGACAGAATTAACTATGGCTACACCTTC.